This T cell receptor beta chain emerged from a study of shared clonotypes between healthy human individuals (dated by TCRdb to 2020 to 2021). Turning to the overall study: A couple of women and a few men aged 18 to 49 years were included in the cohort. Between about 0.94 and 10 billion PBMCs per donor were obtained by leukapheresis. To estimate repertoire size and how much clonotype sharing occurs between individuals, the study deeply sequenced the blood TCR repertoires of about five healthy adults. For each donor, CD4 naive and CD4 memory were each run on three plates, CD8 naive on two plates, and CD8 memory on one plate. Different laboratories and diverse techniques were used to prepare libraries and sequence TCR repertoires, to increase sequencing depth and limit assay-specific biases. What the research found in general, with its limitations: Sampling was restricted to blood, and TCR repertoires in tissue are likely to differ from TCR repertoires in blood. Pairwise subsampling led to the expectation that sequencing depth would affect the degree of clonotype sharing among donors. Estimated clonotype richness was generally larger for naive than for memory subsets. Sharing across several donors was observed for about 5% of naive CD4, less than 4% of naive CD8, 2% to 2.5% of memory CD4, and roughly 0.4% of memory CD8 clonotypes. Compared with non-shared clonotypes, clonotypes shared by all four sorted-subset donors had higher generation probabilities. The genetic and exposure-history diversity represented was limited by the small number of donors. Incomplete sequencing was indicated by rarefaction of sorted-subset datasets, despite the large sequencing depth.

The donors were healthy, HIV-negative adults who had no recently reported acute infections or vaccinations. Every donor was a Caucasian adult living in Nashville, Tennessee, USA. CD8 memory samples consisted of magnetically selected CD45RO+ cells combined with CCR7-negative CD45RA+ effector memory (TemRA) cells. After blood collection by leukapheresis, PBMCs were isolated using Ficoll-Histopaque density gradient centrifugation and then cryopreserved in the vapor phase of liquid nitrogen. Analytical flow cytometry was used to check the purity and quantity of every magnetically sorted T cell population. From each sorted fraction, genomic DNA was isolated and quantified by UV absorbance on a Nanodrop 2000c. In the case of this clone: Its antigen target is currently unknown. No clone much larger than this one lies a single base away; base qualities are absent.

Using the deep immunoSEQ assay, multiplex PCR amplified TCR CDR3 regions from genomic DNA. Extracted genomic DNA from each cell subset was distributed evenly across all wells of several immunoSEQ 96-well plates, and each plate was treated as a replicate. Each replicate PCR for sorted subsets received about 200 ng genomic DNA, equal to tens of thousands of T cell genomes. The purified libraries were quantified using a Qubit 3.0 fluorometer, sized with a Bioanalyzer 2100, and then quantified again using the KAPA Library Quantification kit. Every immunoSEQ 96-well plate was sequenced on a dedicated single-read 150-cycle Illumina NextSeq 550 flow cell. On the authors' methods: Because the immunoSEQ output held only junctional sequences and lacked quality scores, the filtering could not match the filtering applied to full-length reads. Sequences were annotated with PyIR, a Python wrapper for IgBLAST v1.9, using IMGT germline references to assign V/J genes and CDR3. Any read was removed if the V/J assignment was weak (E-value above 1e-6), the CDR3 was missing, or the read contained stop codons, out-of-frame junctions, or ambiguous translated residues. V3J clonotypes were defined by identical inferred V gene, J gene, and CDR3 amino acid sequence. Percentage overlap between repertoires was computed as shared unique clonotypes divided by the size of the smaller repertoire. Richness of each repertoire was evaluated using RTK rarefaction, the Chao1 estimator, and Recon v2.1 estimates of unobserved clonotypes. Generation probabilities were computed with OLGA for all TCRbeta clonotypes obtained by the gDNA method from four donors. TCRdb obtained this table from immuneACCESS and retained in-frame rearrangements with V and J assigned. These tables miss some clones; where compared with another copy, unresolved V genes account for less than half of the shortfall, and the remainder is unexplained. V and J calls and clone size are those listed in that table; D and trimming were worked out from the DNA. The sample table records roughly 720,000 clones; less than 95% of these occur just once. The ten largest clones take up 34% of the sample.

Spanning cysteine to phenylalanine, the CDR3 consists of 14 amino acids. Only the CDR3 region is kept as DNA, spanning 42 bases read in frame from base 1. Germline trimming: 7 bases from V, 0 bases from J; junction bases outside gene matches: 2. The germline V gene sets CDR1 to WSHSY and CDR2 to SAAADI. In this chain, TRBV10-2 is recombined with TRBJ1-5, with 8 middle bases fitting TRBD1. Sequencing was carried out using memory CD8+ T cells from PBMCs. Interpreted using the paper, the cell subset or site label stands for: CD45RO+ cells pooled with CCR7-negative TemRA cells. This sequence was found in a man younger than 35 in good health. Some clones in this sample may be carry-over from other donors' samples. In nucleotides, the sequence is TGCGCCAGCACGACAGGGGTTAGCAATCAGCCCCAGCATTTT. The translation is CASTTGVSNQPQHF.